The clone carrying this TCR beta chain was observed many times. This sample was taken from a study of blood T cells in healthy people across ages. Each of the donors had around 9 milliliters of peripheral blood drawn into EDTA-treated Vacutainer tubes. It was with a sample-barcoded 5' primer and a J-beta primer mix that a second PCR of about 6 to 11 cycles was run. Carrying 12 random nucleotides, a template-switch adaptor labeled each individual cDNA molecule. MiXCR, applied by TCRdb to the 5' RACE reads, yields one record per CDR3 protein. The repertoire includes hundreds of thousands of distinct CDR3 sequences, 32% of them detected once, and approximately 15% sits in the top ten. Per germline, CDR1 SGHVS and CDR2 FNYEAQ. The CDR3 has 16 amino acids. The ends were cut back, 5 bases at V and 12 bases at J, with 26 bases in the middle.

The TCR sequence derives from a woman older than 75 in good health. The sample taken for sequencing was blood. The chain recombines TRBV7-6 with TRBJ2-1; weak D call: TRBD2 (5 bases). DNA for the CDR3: TGTGCCAGCAGCCCAGCAGGACTTAGTTACAATGAGGGGCAGTTCTTC. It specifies CASSPAGLSYNEGQFF.